This T cell receptor beta chain was recovered during a study of human CD8 memory T cell subsets. Germline-derived CDR1 and CDR2 are MNHEY and SMNVEV (reference sequence). The CDR3 is made up of 15 amino acids. Study-level findings and limits: Stem-like memory T cells and precursor exhausted T cells both came out with similarly high diversity, but effector memory cells did not.

The term TPEX covered CCR7+ PD-1+ TIGIT+ early memory CD8+ T cells that had exhausted-like traits. The study used negative magnetic separation to enrich total CD8+ T cells. A word on this clonotype: Its antigen is as yet unknown.

The TCR beta sequencing libraries came from UMI-labeled 5' RACE. TCRdb derives one entry per CDR3 protein from the 5' RACE reads, leaving out DNA. The listing records fewer than 9,500 distinct CDR3 sequences. V usage is TRBV27 and J usage is TRBJ2-7; as DNA is missing, the TRBD1 call by TCRdb cannot be tested. This sequence was found in a human donor in good health. The specimen was CD8+ T cells from PBMCs. This CDR3 is CASSAGTGVDAEQYF.